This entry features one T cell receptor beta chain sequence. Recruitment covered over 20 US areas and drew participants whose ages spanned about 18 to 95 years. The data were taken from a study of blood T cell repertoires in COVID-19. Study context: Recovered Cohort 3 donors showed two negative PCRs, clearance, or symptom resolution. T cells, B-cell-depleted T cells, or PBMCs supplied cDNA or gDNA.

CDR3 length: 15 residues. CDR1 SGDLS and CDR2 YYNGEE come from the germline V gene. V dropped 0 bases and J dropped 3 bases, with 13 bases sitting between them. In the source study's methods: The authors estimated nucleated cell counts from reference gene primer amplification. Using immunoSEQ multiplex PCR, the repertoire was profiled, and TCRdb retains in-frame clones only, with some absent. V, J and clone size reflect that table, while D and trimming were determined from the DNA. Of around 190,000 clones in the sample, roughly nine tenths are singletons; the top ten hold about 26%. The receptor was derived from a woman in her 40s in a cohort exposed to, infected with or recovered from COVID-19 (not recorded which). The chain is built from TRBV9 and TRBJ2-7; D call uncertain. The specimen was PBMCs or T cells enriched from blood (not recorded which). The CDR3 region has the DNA TGTGCCAGCAGCGTAGAAGGTGGGCCAGGCTACGAGCAGTACTTC. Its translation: CASSVEGGPGYEQYF.